Presented here are 5 T cell receptor beta chains from one specimen sequenced in a study of T-cell reconstitution after alpha-beta-depleted transplantation in children. It was with unique molecular identifiers that the TCRbeta library was prepared. TCRdb used MiXCR to reprocess the PCR reads, holding one entry per CDR3 protein. The sample holds under 850,000 distinct CDR3 sequences, roughly 14% seen once. The source was PBMCs, collected before TCRalphabeta/CD19-depleted stem cell transplant. The origin of the receptors is a girl aged 2 to 9 with congenital amegakaryocytic thrombocytopenia, due to receive a stem cell transplant.

This clonotype appeared many times. The rearrangement uses TRBV29-1 and TRBJ2-7; D possibly corresponds to TRBD2 (5 bases). Germline V CDR1 and CDR2: SQVTM, ANQGSEA. The V and J ends lost 3 bases and 0 bases respectively, with 15 bases between them. This CDR3 is 15 amino acids long. CDR3 coding DNA: TGCAGCGTTGAGTGGGGTCGGGGTAGCTCCTACGAGCAGTACTTC. Protein sequence: CSVEWGRGSSYEQYF.

This clonotype was recorded a few times. The chain couples TRBV10-3 to TRBJ2-5, with TRBD2 matching over 12 bases. Germline CDR1 and CDR2: ENHRY and SYGVKD. The CDR3 spans 13 residues. The V gene end was trimmed by 9 bases and the J gene end by 5 bases; junction bases not matched to a gene: 4. The CDR3 nucleotides are TGTGCCATGTCCCTAGCGGGAGGGGAGACCCAGTACTTC. This encodes CAMSLAGGETQYF.

This clonotype was seen a few times. The CDR3 reads CAISGRGGSGNEQFF. CDR3 nucleotide sequence: TGTGCCATCAGTGGCCGGGGCGGGAGCGGTAATGAGCAGTTCTTC. The chain employs TRBV10-3 and TRBJ2-1; 7 bases map to TRBD2. Germline CDR1 and CDR2: ENHRY and SYGVKD. This CDR3 region has 15 residues. After removal of 4 bases from V and 7 bases from J, the junction contained 10 bases not matched to a gene.

This clonotype was picked up a small number of times. J is TRBJ1-1 and V is TRBV12-3 or TRBV12-4, with D hard to call. The CDR3 spans 14 residues. Trimming took off 6 bases at V and 6 bases at J, with 17 bases between the two ends. This CDR3 is CASSDMTVLAEAFF. The CDR3, as DNA: TGTGCCAGCAGCGACATGACTGTTCTTGCTGAAGCTTTCTTT.

This clonotype has at least ten counts. The chain is built from TRBV6-1 and TRBJ2-7, with D possibly TRBD1 on 5 matching bases. Per the germline V gene, CDR1 is MNHNS and CDR2 is SASEGT. V lost 2 bases to trimming and J lost 3 bases, with 14 bases between them. The CDR3 extends over 15 amino acids. This CDR3 is CASSENGHFLYEQYF. Here the CDR3 DNA reads TGTGCCAGCAGTGAAAATGGACACTTCCTCTACGAGCAGTACTTC.